This T cell receptor (beta chain) was sequenced in a study of CD8 T cells in ankylosing spondylitis (TCRdb year 2017). For the study in its entirety: The study set out to find disease-linked TCR variants by profiling T cell receptor beta repertoires in ankylosing spondylitis patients and healthy donors. Peripheral blood was sampled, and synovial fluid was also collected from ankylosing spondylitis patients. In total, the full study cohort was made up of some 110 healthy donors and 25 ankylosing spondylitis patients.

For sequencing, an Illumina HiSeq 2500 was employed. Quantitative 5'-RACE with molecular barcodes was used to prepare TCR beta libraries. As for the original processing: To identify disease-linked TCR variants, a new computational method was used, one built on a probabilistic model of VDJ rearrangement. The raw public reads went through TCRdb reprocessing: fastp at Q25, MiXCR clone calling, in-frame beta chains kept. Each CDR3 protein appears once, grouped with its most common genes and DNA. These V and J calls are TCRdb output, not the study's own analysis. A total of roughly 200,000 distinct CDR3 sequences appear in this sample, around a quarter of them only once. The ten largest clones take up 5% to 7.5% of the sample. For this clonotype: Its binding antigen is unknown. Base qualities are not recorded, but no much larger clone differs from it by a single base.

The germline V gene provides CDR1 MNHEY and CDR2 SVGAGI. The CDR3 spans 16 residues, from the cysteine through the phenylalanine. Only the CDR3 region is kept as DNA, spanning 48 bases read in frame from base 1. V lost 0 bases and J lost 2 bases, and the count of bases not matched to a germline gene is 5. Broader findings and caveats from the paper: A CD8+ phenotype was shown by the disease-linked clones, which were found at relatively low frequencies in peripheral blood. Some of the motif variants had been reported before in the synovial fluid and blood of reactive arthritis patients, a finding that suggests common disease-initiation mechanisms. According to the report, matched synovial fluid samples from ankylosing spondylitis patients were significantly enriched for the disease-linked clones. Blood from ankylosing spondylitis patients appeared to be characterized by a TCR beta motif made up of fewer than ten highly homologous amino acid variants.

Sequenced material: blood, either unsorted or a sorted T cell fraction (not recorded which). The TCR comes from a male donor with ankylosing spondylitis or in good health (not recorded which). This chain joins TRBV6-5 to TRBJ2-7, and TRBD1 matches 9 of the central bases. CDR3 protein: CASSYSGDRGTYEQYF. The DNA sequence reads TGTGCCAGCAGTTACTCGGGAGACAGGGGGACCTACGAGCAGTACTTC.